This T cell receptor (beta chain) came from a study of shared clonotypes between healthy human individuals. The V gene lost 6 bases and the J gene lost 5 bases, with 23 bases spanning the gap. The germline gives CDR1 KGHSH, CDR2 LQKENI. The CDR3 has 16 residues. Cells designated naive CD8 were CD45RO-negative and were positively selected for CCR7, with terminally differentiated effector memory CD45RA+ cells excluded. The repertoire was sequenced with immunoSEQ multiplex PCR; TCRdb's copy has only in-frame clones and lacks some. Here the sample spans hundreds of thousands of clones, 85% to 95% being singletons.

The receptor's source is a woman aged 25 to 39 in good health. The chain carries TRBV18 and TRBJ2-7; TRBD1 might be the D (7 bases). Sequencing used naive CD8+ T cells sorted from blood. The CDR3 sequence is CASSNTRGDGVHEQYF. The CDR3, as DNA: TGTGCCAGCTCCAACACCAGGGGGGATGGGGTCCACGAGCAGTACTTC.